The rows below give T cell receptor beta chains drawn from one sample of a study of vaccination effects on CD4 cells after COVID-19. Antigens for these TCRs are unknown. Assay used: immunoSEQ multiplex PCR; TCRdb lists only in-frame clones, some missing. The profile shows tens of thousands of clones, about 74% of them singletons. Sequenced material: CD4+ T cells from PBMCs cultured without peptide, taken before COVID-19 vaccination. The receptors come from a human donor who received a COVID-19 vaccine. Each CDR3 is given with its conserved first and last residue. The D gene is left open where the match is weak. Only some rows state a clone size, as once, few, many or a class for expanded clones.

14	.	TRBJ2-3	TRBV27	many	TGTGCCACCTCCGGGACTGGAATCACAGATACGCAGTATTTT	CATSGTGITDTQYF
11	.	TRBJ1-4	TRBV30	.	TGTGCCTGGAGTGTAGGACTCGGGCTGTTTTTT	CAWSVGLGLFF
13	.	TRBJ1-2	TRBV5-1	.	TGCGCCAGCAGCTTATCCCCTACGCAGGGCTACACCTTC	CASSLSPTQGYTF
13	.	TRBJ2-5	TRBV2	.	TGTGCCAGCAGTGAAAGGGGCCAAGAGACCCAGTACTTC	CASSERGQETQYF
12	.	TRBJ2-2	TRBV12-5	.	TGTGCTAGTGGTTTGGTTTCTCGGGAGCTGTTTTTT	CASGLVSRELFF
15	.	TRBJ2-1	TRBV10-2	.	TGCGCCAGCAGTGAGTCGCCCCAGGGCGCCAATGAGCAGTTCTTC	CASSESPQGANEQFF
16	TRBD2	TRBJ2-4	TRBV10-3	.	TGTGCCATCAGTGAGACCCGACCAGCGGGGGGGCCGGTTATGTACTTC	CAISETRPAGGPVMYF
13	.	TRBJ1-2	TRBV6-5	.	TGTGCCAGCAGTTACAGCAGGAGGCAGGGCTACACCTTC	CASSYSRRQGYTF
11	.	TRBJ2-3	TRBV10-1	.	TGCGCCAGCAGTATAGCGGATACGCAGTATTTT	CASSIADTQYF
15	TRBD1	TRBJ2-3	TRBV2	.	TGTGCCAGCCGCCGACAGGGGGATTTCACAGATACGCAGTATTTT	CASRRQGDFTDTQYF
16	.	TRBJ2-3	TRBV5-4	.	TGTGCCAGCAGCCGGGGTGGGGTTTTTTTTACAGATACGCAGTATTTT	CASSRGGVFFTDTQYF
11	TRBD2	TRBJ2-5	TRBV2	.	TGTGCCAGGGGGACTAGCGGGACCCAGTACTTC	CARGTSGTQYF
16	.	TRBJ1-1	TRBV25-1	.	TGTGCCAGCAGTGAATACGGCCGGGTAGAGAACACTGAAGCTTTCTTT	CASSEYGRVENTEAFF
14	.	TRBJ2-5	TRBV5-1	once	TGCGCCAGCAGCTTGCTTCCTGCAGAAGAGACCCAGTACTTC	CASSLLPAEETQYF
14	.	TRBJ2-2	TRBV13	.	TGTGCCAGCAGCCCCCCAGTGGGCACCGGGGAGCTGTTTTTT	CASSPPVGTGELFF
14	.	TRBJ1-1	TRBV18	.	TGTGCCAGCTCACCAAGTCAGGAGAACACTGAAGCTTTCTTT	CASSPSQENTEAFF
17	.	TRBJ1-2	TRBV3-1/TRBV3-2	.	TGTGCCAGCAGCCCTGTCGGATTCGGAGGGGTTTCGTATGGCTACACCTTC	CASSPVGFGGVSYGYTF
17	TRBD1	TRBJ1-5	TRBV30	.	TGTGCCTGGAGTGTATCGCGGCAGGGGGAAAGCAATCAGCCCCAGCATTTT	CAWSVSRQGESNQPQHF
15	.	TRBJ1-5	TRBV7-8	.	TGTGCCAGCAGCGCGTCCGGGAGTAGCAATCAGCCCCAGCATTTT	CASSASGSSNQPQHF
13	.	TRBJ1-6	TRBV14	.	TGTGCCAGCAGCCTCGCGTCTTTCTCACCCCTCCACTTT	CASSLASFSPLHF
16	TRBD2	TRBJ2-2	TRBV18	.	TGTGCCAGCTCAGCCGGACTAGCGAGGAACACCGGGGAGCTGTTTTTT	CASSAGLARNTGELFF
15	TRBD2	TRBJ2-5	TRBV27	.	TGTGCCAGCAGTAGTCTAGCGGGGATACAAGAGACCCAGTACTTC	CASSSLAGIQETQYF
16	.	TRBJ1-6	TRBV5-6	.	TGTGCCAGCAGCTTATATCAGGGGTCCTATAATTCACCCCTCCACTTT	CASSLYQGSYNSPLHF
13	.	TRBJ1-1	TRBV6-6	.	TGTGCCAGCAGTTACAAGGCGATCACTGAAGCTTTCTTT	CASSYKAITEAFF
15	TRBD1	TRBJ1-6	TRBV3-1/TRBV3-2	.	TGTGCCAGCAGCCTTCGGGACAGGGACTCTTCACCCCTCCACTTT	CASSLRDRDSSPLHF
14	.	TRBJ1-5	TRBV5-1	.	TGCGCCAGCAGCCCCGGGGCTGGGGATCAGCCCCAGCATTTT	CASSPGAGDQPQHF
15	.	TRBJ2-2	TRBV5-1	.	TGCGCCAGCAGCTCAGTGGGTTTTAACACCGGGGAGCTGTTTTTT	CASSSVGFNTGELFF
12	.	TRBJ2-1	TRBV24-1	.	TGTGCCACCAGTGAGGCGGTACATGAGCAGTTCTTC	CATSEAVHEQFF
19	TRBD2	TRBJ2-4	TRBV3-1/TRBV3-2	.	TGTGCCAGCAGCCCCGGGGGCGCGGGGGGGCCGTGGGCCAAAAACATTCAGTACTTC	CASSPGGAGGPWAKNIQYF